These 5 T cell receptor beta chains were all obtained from the same sample, sequenced in a study of blood T cell repertoires in COVID-19. Only in-frame clones appear in the TCRdb table, and some are missing; sequencing was by immunoSEQ multiplex PCR. The table has roughly 170,000 clones, approximately 82% seen once; the top ten hold 4% to 4.5%. Sequencing used PBMCs or T cells enriched from blood (not recorded which). The receptors were sampled from a woman aged 45-65 years who had recovered from COVID-19.

The chain combines TRBV6-5 with TRBJ2-1; the match to TRBD1 covers 8 bases. The CDR3 has 12 amino acids. Germline CDR1 reads MNHEY; CDR2 reads SVGAGI. Losses at the gene ends were 5 bases for V and 15 bases for J; bases not matched to a gene: 9. CDR3 coding DNA: TGTGCCAGCAGTCTGGGACAGGAGTCTCGGTTCTTC. This gives the protein CASSLGQESRFF.

J is TRBJ2-2 and V is TRBV5-6; the D gene is possibly TRBD1 (5 bases). Germline loops: CDR1 SGHDT, CDR2 YYEEEE. There are 17 residues in the CDR3. V shed 4 bases and J shed 3 bases, with 19 bases lying between them. The CDR3, as DNA: TGTGCCAGCAGCCCAACTCCAATAGGGGCAGACACCGGGGAGCTGTTTTTT. Protein sequence: CASSPTPIGADTGELFF.

In DNA form, the CDR3 reads TGCAGCGGGACAGGGGATATCGCTGAAGCTTTCTTT. Its protein is CSGTGDIAEAFF. This sequence joins TRBV29-1 and TRBJ1-1; 9 positions match TRBD1. Trimming cost V 7 bases and J 6 bases; bases outside gene matches: 6. Per the germline V gene, CDR1 is SQVTM and CDR2 is ANQGSEA. The CDR3 is 12 amino acids. The full variable domain, rest sourced from reference TRBV29-1 and TRBJ1-1, is SAVISQKPSRDICQRGTSLTIQCQVDSQVTMMFWYRQQPGQSLTLIATANQGSEATYESGFVIDKFPISRPNLTFSTLTVSNMSPEDSSIYLCSGTGDIAEAFFGQGTRLTVV.

The chain carries TRBV24-1 and TRBJ1-2; D remains ambiguous. CDR1 and CDR2 (germline): KGHDR, SFDVKD. This CDR3 contains 13 residues. V lost 4 bases, J lost 6 bases, and 11 bases lay in between. The CDR3, as DNA: TGTGCCACCAGTGAGGAGGGAATCGATGGCTACACCTTC. Amino acid sequence: CATSEEGIDGYTF.

The chain combines TRBV27 with TRBJ1-2, with 11 bases identical to TRBD1. Per the germline V gene, CDR1 is MNHEY and CDR2 is SMNVEV (reference sequence). Losses at the gene ends were 3 bases for V and 8 bases for J; bases not matched to a gene: 8. The CDR3 extends over 15 amino acids. CDR3 amino acids: CASSLGTGGGGGYTF. In nucleotides, the CDR3 is TGTGCCAGCAGTTTGGGGACAGGGGGTGGAGGGGGCTACACCTTC.